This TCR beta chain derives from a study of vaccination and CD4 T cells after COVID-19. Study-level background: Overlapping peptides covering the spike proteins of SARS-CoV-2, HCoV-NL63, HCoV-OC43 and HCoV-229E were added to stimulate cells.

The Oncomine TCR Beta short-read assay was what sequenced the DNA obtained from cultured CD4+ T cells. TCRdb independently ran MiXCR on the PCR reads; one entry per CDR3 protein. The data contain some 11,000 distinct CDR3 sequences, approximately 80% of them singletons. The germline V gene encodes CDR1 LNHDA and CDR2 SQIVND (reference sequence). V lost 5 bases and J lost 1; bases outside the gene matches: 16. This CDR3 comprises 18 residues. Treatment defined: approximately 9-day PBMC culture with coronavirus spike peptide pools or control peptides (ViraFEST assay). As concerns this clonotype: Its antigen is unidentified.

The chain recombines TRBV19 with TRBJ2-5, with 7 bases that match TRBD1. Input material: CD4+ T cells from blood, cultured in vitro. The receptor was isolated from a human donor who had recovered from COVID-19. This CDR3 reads CASSPKGPTGTTQETQYF. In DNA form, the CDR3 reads TGTGCCAGTAGTCCAAAGGGGCCGACAGGGACGACCCAAGAGACCCAGTACTTC.